This T cell receptor (beta chain) was identified in a study of cytomegalovirus exposure and HLA in healthy donors. The PCR made use of 60 Vbeta and 13 Jbeta primers. Clones were sequenced by immunoSEQ multiplex PCR, and TCRdb holds only the in-frame ones, with some missing. The sample shows about 150,000 clones, approximately 80% of them seen only once. V gave up 8 bases and J gave up 1 base; unmatched junction bases: 6. The CDR3 extends over 13 amino acids. Germline loops: CDR1 SQVTM, CDR2 ANQGSEA. The V and J genes are TRBV29-1 and TRBJ1-1, with 8 bases that match TRBD1. Sequenced material: PBMCs. The clonotype comes from a middle-aged man in good health and CMV-seropositive. CDR3 loop: CSHSGTGNTEAFF. In DNA, the CDR3 is TGCAGCCATTCTGGGACAGGGAACACTGAAGCTTTCTTT. Variable domain in full (rest from reference TRBV29-1 and TRBJ1-1): SAVISQKPSRDICQRGTSLTIQCQVDSQVTMMFWYRQQPGQSLTLIATANQGSEATYESGFVIDKFPISRPNLTFSTLTVSNMSPEDSSIYLCSHSGTGNTEAFFGQGTRLTVV.